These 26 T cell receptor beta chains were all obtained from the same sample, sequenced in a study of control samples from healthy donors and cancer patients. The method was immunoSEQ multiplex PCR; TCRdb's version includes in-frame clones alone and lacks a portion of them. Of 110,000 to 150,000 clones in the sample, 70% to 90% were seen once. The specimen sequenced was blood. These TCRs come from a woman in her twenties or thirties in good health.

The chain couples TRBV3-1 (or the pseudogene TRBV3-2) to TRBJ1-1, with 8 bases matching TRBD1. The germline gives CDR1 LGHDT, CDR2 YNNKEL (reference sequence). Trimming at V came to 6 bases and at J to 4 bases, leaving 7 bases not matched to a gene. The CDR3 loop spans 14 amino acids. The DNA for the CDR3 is TGTGCCAGCAGTTCGACAGGGGAGAGCACTGAAGCTTTCTTT. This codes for CASSSTGESTEAFF.

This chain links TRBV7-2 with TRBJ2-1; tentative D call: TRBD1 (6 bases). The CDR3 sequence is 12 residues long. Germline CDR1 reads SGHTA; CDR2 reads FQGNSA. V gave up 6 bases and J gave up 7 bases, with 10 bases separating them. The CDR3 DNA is TGTGCCAGCAGTCAGAGGGGGAATGAGCAGTTCTTC. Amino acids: CASSQRGNEQFF.

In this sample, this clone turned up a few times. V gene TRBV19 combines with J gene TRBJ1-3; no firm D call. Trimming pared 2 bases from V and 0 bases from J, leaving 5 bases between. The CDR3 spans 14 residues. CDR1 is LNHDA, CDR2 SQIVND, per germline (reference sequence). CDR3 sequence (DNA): TGTGCCAGTAGTATAAGCATCTCTGGAAACACCATATATTTT. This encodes CASSISISGNTIYF.

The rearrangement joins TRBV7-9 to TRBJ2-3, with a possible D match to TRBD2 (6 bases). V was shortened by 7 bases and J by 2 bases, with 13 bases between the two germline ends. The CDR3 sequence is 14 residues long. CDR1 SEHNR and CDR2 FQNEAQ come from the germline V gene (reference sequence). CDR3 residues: CASIRRGNTDTQYF. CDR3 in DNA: TGTGCCAGCATCCGACGGGGGAACACAGATACGCAGTATTTT.

The CDR3: CASSPRGVETQYF. The CDR3 DNA reads as TGCGCCAGCAGCCCTAGGGGGGTCGAGACCCAGTACTTC. V is TRBV5-1 and J is TRBJ2-5; D tentatively reads TRBD1 or TRBD2 (6 bases each). Germline CDR1 and CDR2: SGHRS and YFSETQ. V lost 4 bases, J lost 5 bases, and 12 bases lay in between. The CDR3 loop spans 13 amino acids. The full variable domain, its missing parts supplied by reference TRBV5-1 and TRBJ2-5, is KAGVTQTPRYLIKTRGQQVTLSCSPISGHRSVSWYQQTPGQGLQFLFEYFSETQRNKGNFPGRFSGRQFSNSRSEMNVSTLELGDSALYLCASSPRGVETQYFGPGTRLLVL.

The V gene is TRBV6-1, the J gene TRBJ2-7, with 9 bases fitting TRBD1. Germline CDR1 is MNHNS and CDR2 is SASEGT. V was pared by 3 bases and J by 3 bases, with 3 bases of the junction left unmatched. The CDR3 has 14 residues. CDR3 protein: CASSDLGQGYEQYF. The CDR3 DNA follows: TGTGCCAGCAGTGATCTGGGACAGGGCTACGAGCAGTACTTC.

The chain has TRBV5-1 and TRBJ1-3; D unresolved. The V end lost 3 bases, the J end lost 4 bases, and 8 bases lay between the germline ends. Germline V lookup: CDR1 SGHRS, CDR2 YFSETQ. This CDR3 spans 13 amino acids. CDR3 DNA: TGCGCCAGCAGCTCTACAACCGGAAACACCATATATTTT. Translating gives CASSSTTGNTIYF.

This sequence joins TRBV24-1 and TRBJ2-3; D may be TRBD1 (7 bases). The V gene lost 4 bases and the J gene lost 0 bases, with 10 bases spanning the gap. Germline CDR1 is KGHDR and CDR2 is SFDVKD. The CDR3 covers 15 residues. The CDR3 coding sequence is TGTGCCACCAGTGACGCGGGACAGAGCACAGATACGCAGTATTTT. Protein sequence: CATSDAGQSTDTQYF.

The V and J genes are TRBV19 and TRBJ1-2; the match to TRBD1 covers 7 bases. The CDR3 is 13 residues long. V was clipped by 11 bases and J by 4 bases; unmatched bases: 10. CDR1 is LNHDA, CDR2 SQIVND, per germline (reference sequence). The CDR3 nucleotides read TGTGCCTCCCGAGGGGGACAGAGCTATGGCTACACCTTC. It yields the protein CASRGGQSYGYTF.

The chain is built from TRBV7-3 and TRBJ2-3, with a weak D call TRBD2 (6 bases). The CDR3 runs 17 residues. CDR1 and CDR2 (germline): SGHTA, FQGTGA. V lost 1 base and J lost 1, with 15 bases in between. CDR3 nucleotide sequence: TGTGCCAGCAGCTTAAACACGGGGGTTCGGGGCACAGATACGCAGTATTTT. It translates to CASSLNTGVRGTDTQYF. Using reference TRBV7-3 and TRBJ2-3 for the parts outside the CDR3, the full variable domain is GAGVSQTPSNKVTEKGKYVELRCDPISGHTALYWYRQSLGQGPEFLIYFQGTGAADDSGLPNDRFFAVRPEGSVSTLKIQRTERGDSAVYLCASSLNTGVRGTDTQYFGPGTRLTVL.

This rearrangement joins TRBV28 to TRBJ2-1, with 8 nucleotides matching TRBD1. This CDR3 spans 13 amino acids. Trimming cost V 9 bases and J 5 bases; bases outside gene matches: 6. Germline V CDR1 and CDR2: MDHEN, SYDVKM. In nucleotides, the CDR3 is TGTGCCAGTAAAGGACAGGGTGACAATGAGCAGTTCTTC. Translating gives CASKGQGDNEQFF.

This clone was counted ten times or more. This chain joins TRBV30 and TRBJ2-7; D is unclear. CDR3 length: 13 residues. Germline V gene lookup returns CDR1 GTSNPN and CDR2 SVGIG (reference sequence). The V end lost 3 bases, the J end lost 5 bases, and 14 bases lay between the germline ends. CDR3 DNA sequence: TGTGCCTGGAGGGCCAGCGAACGCCACGAGCAGTACTTC. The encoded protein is CAWRASERHEQYF.

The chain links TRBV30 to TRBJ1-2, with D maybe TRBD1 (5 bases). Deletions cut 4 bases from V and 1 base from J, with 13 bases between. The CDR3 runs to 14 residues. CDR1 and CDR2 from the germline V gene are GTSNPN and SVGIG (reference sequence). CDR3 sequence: CAWKQVPDNYGYTF. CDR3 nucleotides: TGTGCCTGGAAACAGGTTCCAGATAACTATGGCTACACCTTC.

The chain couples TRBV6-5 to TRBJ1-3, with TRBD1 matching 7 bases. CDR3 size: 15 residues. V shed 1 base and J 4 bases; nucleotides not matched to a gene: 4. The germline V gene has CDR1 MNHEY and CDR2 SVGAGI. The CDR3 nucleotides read TGTGCCAGCAGTTACTTCAGGGGGTCAGGAAACACCATATATTTT. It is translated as CASSYFRGSGNTIYF.

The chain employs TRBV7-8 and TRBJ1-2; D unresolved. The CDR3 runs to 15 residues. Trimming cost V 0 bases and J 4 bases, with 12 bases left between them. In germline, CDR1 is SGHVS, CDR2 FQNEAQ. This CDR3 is CASSLALPGAYGYTF. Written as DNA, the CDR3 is TGTGCCAGCAGCTTAGCGCTGCCTGGCGCCTATGGCTACACCTTC.

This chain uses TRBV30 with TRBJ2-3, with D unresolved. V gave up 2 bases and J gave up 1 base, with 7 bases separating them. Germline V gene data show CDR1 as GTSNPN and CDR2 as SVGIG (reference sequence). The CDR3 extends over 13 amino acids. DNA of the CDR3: TGTGCCTGGAGTCCACGGGGCACAGATACGCAGTATTTT. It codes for CAWSPRGTDTQYF.

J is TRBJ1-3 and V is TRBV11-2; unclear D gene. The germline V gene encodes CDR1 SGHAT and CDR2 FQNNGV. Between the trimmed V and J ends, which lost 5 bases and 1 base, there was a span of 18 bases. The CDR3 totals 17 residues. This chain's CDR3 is CASSANAGTPSGNTIYF. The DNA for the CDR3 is TGTGCCAGCAGCGCAAATGCAGGCACTCCGTCTGGAAACACCATATATTTT.

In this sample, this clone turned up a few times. The CDR3 protein is CASSVHTGSGYGYTF. The CDR3 DNA is TGTGCCAGCAGCGTACACACAGGGAGTGGCTATGGCTACACCTTC. This rearrangement joins TRBV9 to TRBJ1-2; D possibly corresponds to TRBD1 (6 bases). Trimming left V 1 base short and J 4 bases short, with 14 bases between. Germline lookup yields CDR1 SGDLS and CDR2 YYNGEE. This CDR3 comprises 15 residues.

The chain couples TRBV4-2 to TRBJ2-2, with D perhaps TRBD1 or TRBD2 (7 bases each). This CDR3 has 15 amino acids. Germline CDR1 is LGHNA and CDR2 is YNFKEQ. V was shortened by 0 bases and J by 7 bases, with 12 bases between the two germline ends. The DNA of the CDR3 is TGTGCCAGCAGCCAAGATCAGGGGGAGGGCGGGGAGCTGTTTTTT. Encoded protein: CASSQDQGEGGELFF.

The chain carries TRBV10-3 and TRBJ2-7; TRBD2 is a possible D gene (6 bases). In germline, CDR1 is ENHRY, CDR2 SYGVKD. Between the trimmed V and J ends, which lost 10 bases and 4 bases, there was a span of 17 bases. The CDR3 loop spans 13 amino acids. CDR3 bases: TGTGCCACCGCGGCCAACCGGGGGTACGAGCAGTACTTC. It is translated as CATAANRGYEQYF.

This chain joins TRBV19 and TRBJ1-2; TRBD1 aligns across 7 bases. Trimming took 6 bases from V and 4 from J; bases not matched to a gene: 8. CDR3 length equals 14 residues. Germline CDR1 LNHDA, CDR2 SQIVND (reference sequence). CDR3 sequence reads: CASSPPTGIYGYTF. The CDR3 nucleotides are TGTGCCAGTAGCCCACCGACAGGGATCTATGGCTACACCTTC.

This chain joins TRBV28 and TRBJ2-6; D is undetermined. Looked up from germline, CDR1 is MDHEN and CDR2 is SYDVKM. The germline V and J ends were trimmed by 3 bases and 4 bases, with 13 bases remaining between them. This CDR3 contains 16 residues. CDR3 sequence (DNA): TGTGCCAGCAGTTTCCGGTTTGGGTACGGGGCCAACGTCCTGACTTTC. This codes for CASSFRFGYGANVLTF.

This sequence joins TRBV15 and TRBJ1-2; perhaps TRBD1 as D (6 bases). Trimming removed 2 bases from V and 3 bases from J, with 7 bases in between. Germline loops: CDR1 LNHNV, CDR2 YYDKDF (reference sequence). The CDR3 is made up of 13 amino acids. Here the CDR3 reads CATSRQGYYGYTF. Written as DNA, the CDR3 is TGTGCCACCAGCAGACAGGGGTACTATGGCTACACCTTC.

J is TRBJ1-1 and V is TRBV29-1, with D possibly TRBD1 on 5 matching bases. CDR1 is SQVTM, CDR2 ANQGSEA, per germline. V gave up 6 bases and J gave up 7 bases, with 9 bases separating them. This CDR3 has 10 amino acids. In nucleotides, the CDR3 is TGCAGCGTCCTACAGGTTGAAGCTTTCTTT. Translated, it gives CSVLQVEAFF.

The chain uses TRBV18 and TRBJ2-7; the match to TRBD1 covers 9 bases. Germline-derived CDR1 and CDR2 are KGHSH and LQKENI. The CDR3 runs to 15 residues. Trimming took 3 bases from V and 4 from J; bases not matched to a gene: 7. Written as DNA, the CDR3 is TGTGCCAGCTCACCGAGTGGGACAGGGTCGTACGAGCAGTACTTC. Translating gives CASSPSGTGSYEQYF. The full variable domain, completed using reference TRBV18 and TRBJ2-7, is NAGVMQNPRHLVRRRGQEARLRCSPMKGHSHVYWYRQLPEEGLKFMVYLQKENIIDESGMPKERFSAEFPKEGPSILRIQQVVRGDSAAYFCASSPSGTGSYEQYFGPGTRLTVT.

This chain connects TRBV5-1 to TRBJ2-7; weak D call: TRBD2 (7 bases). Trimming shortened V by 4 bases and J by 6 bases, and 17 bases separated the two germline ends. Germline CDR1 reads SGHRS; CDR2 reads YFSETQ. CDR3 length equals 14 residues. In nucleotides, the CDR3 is TGCGCCAGCAGCCGCGGGGGCCCAAGCGTCGAGCAGTACTTC. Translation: CASSRGGPSVEQYF.